This T cell receptor beta chain was sequenced during a study of blood T cells in healthy people across ages. The CDR3 has 10 amino acids. Between the trimmed V and J ends, which lost 6 bases and 8 bases, there was a span of 7 bases. Germline CDR1 reads SQVTM; CDR2 reads ANQGSEA. The use of a sample-barcoded 5' primer and a J-beta primer mix characterized a second PCR of roughly 6 to 11 cycles. Each CDR3 protein gets one entry after TCRdb re-called the 5' RACE reads with MiXCR. The sample lists about 800,000 distinct CDR3 sequences, just under 25% occurring once. Study-wide findings and caveats: TCR beta diversity, measured per million T cells, fell in a roughly linear way with age. A conclusive naive versus antigen-experienced comparison was prevented by the unsorted PBMCs.

This clonotype was seen a single time. Its antigen is unidentified. The sample also formed part of further work on T cells of mothers and their children.

This clonotype was sampled from a boy aged 5 to 17 in good health. The chain links TRBV29-1 to TRBJ1-4; D is unresolved. Sequenced input: blood. Written as DNA, the CDR3 is TGCAGCGTCCCCGCGGAAAAACTGTTTTTT. It codes for CSVPAEKLFF.